This T cell receptor beta chain appears in the sequencing data of a study of blood T cells in healthy people across ages. Study background: About one barcoded beta molecule per two T cells was the capture yield of template switching.

With regard to this clonotype: The antigen remains undetermined.

A J-beta primer mix and a sample-barcoded 5' primer were used in a second PCR of roughly 7 to 12 cycles. TCRdb reprocessed the 5' RACE reads with MiXCR, giving one entry per CDR3 protein. There are 1.5 million to 2 million distinct CDR3 sequences in the sample; around 50% occur only once, and over 2% lies in the top ten. V gave up 1 base and J gave up 0 bases; unmatched junction bases: 7. This CDR3 has 16 amino acids. Germline V gene data show CDR1 as DFQATT and CDR2 as SNEGSKA (reference sequence). In each sample, at least 6.5 million PBMCs were isolated. Overall study results and limits: It was held that the diversity estimates obtained from one million T cells were underestimates. In long-lived donors, naive CD4+ cell counts and diversity exceeded those of aged donors.

The sequenced sample was blood. This TCR came from a woman aged 40 to 50 in good health. The V and J genes are TRBV20-1 and TRBJ2-3; TRBD2 agrees at 7 bases. CDR3 sequence (DNA): TGCAGTGCTAGAGCCGGACTAGTGGGGAGCACAGATACGCAGTATTTT. Its translation: CSARAGLVGSTDTQYF.